This TCR beta chain appears in the sequencing data of a study of T cell responses to AZD1222 COVID-19 vaccine (dated by TCRdb to the early 2020s). Describing the broader study: TCR sequencing was performed for about 240 trial participants, of whom some 200 were given two doses of AZD1222 and some 25 were given two doses of MenACWY control vaccine. Trial participants were enrolled into age subgroups of 18-55, 56-69 and 70-plus years, which contained approximately 150, 28 and 58 TCR-sequenced participants, respectively.

The CDR3 regions of human TCRbeta chains were analyzed by immunosequencing. The authors' analysis ran thus. Repertoire TCRs were matched against a reference library of SARS-CoV-2-specific TCRs generated with the MIRA antigen-specificity platform. Breadth was defined as the fraction of unique TCRs that were SARS-CoV-2-associated. Depth was defined as the fraction of total T cells that were SARS-CoV-2-associated. Using the MIRA data, each spike-specific TCR was assigned both to the spike region to which the TCR was reactive and to a CD4 or CD8 class. Log10-transformed breadth and depth values were compared by one-way ANOVA with Sidak's multiple comparisons tests. This is the immuneACCESS table as TCRdb keeps it, with only in-frame sequences that have V and J called. A part of the clones is gone; compared with another copy, unresolved V genes explain less than half, and the rest is unexplained. V and J calls and clone size are as listed in that table; D and trimming were resolved from the DNA. This sample has some 180,000 clones in its table, and 80% to 95% of those were observed once. Of the sample, over 1.5% falls within the top ten clones.

General findings and caveats noted by the study authors: After two AZD1222 doses, both the breadth and the depth of spike-specific TCRs were significantly higher than at day 0 and than in MenACWY recipients. Participants were mostly white British and included more females than males, and it was suggested by the authors that clonal diversity may have been underestimated. No day 14 peak-response samples were available, so repertoires were characterized only after the peak T cell response. In the small 56-69-year group, the increase in depth fell short of significance, most likely because of low power. Epitopes outside the regions mutated in the B.1.351 and B.1.1.7 variants were reportedly recognized by nearly half of the unique spike-specific TCRs. CD4 TCRs associated with the vaccine covered the entire spike protein, and the dominant responses were in regions 160-218 and 743-854. Conclusions about previously exposed vaccinees are limited, since just 5 or 6 AZD1222 recipients were seropositive for SARS-CoV-2 at baseline.

CDR1 MNHNS and CDR2 SASEGT were looked up in the germline V gene. The CDR3 goes from the cysteine to the phenylalanine over 15 residues. This entry keeps only the CDR3 DNA: 45 bases, framed from base 1. The trim is 1 base for V and 0 bases for J, with a gap of 10 bases between the germline ends. In the case of this clone: Its antigen remains undetermined. No base qualities exist here, and no much larger clone lies one base off it.

The time point label corresponds to: about 28 days (+/-7) after the second vaccine dose. Because spike-specific TCR depth and breadth did not differ between the two schedules, AZD1222 recipients who got a second dose at roughly 4 weeks were pooled with those who got a second dose at roughly 12 weeks. Vaccinee samples were obtained from the UK trials COV001 and COV002, which included a single-blind randomized controlled phase 2/3 trial of AZD1222 (ChAdOx1 nCoV-19) in healthy adults. For TCRbeta chain sequencing, PBMC samples were collected from trial participants at day 0 and at day 28 after the second dose.

This receptor chain uses TRBV6-1 and TRBJ2-7; TRBD1 is a possible D gene, resting on 5 matching bases. The sequenced sample was peripheral blood, obtained 28 days after the second AZD1222 dose. The sequence derives from an adult who received the AZD1222 COVID-19 vaccine. CDR3 loop: CASSEEGAGSYEQYF. At the DNA level, the sequence is TGTGCCAGCAGTGAAGAAGGGGCCGGCTCCTACGAGCAGTACTTC.